A selection of T cell receptor beta chains follows, all from one sample in a study of PD-1 blockade in mismatch repair-deficient tumors. Clones were read by immunoSEQ multiplex PCR, and TCRdb kept only the in-frame ones, dropping some. Among 120,000 or so clones listed, about 88% were seen once. This specimen was peripheral blood, taken 44 weeks after starting pembrolizumab. The receptors derive from an adult with mismatch repair-deficient cancer. Both conserved end residues are part of each CDR3. Each record gives: D gene, clone size, V gene, J gene, CDR3 DNA, CDR3 protein. A D gene is named only where the DNA matches it firmly. Size values are once, few and many counts, or a class for expanded clones, and some rows have none.

>.|.|TRBV11-2|TRBJ2-7
TGTGCCAGCAGCTTTGTCGCGAGGGAGGCCTACGAGCAGTACTTC
CASSFVAREAYEQYF
>.|.|TRBV19|TRBJ1-1
TGTGCCAGTTCGGGGACGGTGAACACTGAAGCTTTCTTT
CASSGTVNTEAFF
>TRBD2|.|TRBV5-1|TRBJ2-7
TGCGCCAGCAGCTCGGACGGGGGGTGGGCCTACGAGCAGTACTTC
CASSSDGGWAYEQYF
>.|.|TRBV7-6|TRBJ1-2
TGTGCCAGCAGCTTAAACTCTGCAGGGCCCTATGGCTACACCTTC
CASSLNSAGPYGYTF
>.|once|TRBV9|TRBJ2-6
TGTGCCAGCAGCGTAGGGGCCCAGGGGAGGTCTGGGGCCAACGTCCTGACTTTC
CASSVGAQGRSGANVLTF
>.|once|TRBV7-2|TRBJ2-1
TGTGCCAGCAGCTTGGGGACTTTAAATGAGCAGTTCTTC
CASSLGTLNEQFF
>.|.|TRBV6-6|TRBJ2-3
TGTGCCAGCAGTACCCGGAGGGCTAGCACAGATACGCAGTATTTT
CASSTRRASTDTQYF
>.|.|TRBV5-1|TRBJ2-7
TGCGCCAGCAGCGTGACAGGAGGATCCTACGAGCAGTACTTC
CASSVTGGSYEQYF
>TRBD1|.|TRBV5-1|TRBJ2-3
TGCGCCAGCAGTCCTGGACAGGGGGCTACAGATACGCAGTATTTT
CASSPGQGATDTQYF
>TRBD1|.|TRBV10-3|TRBJ1-1
TGTGCCACGACACAGGGGGGGAACACTGAAGCTTTCTTT
CATTQGGNTEAFF
>TRBD1|.|TRBV5-1|TRBJ1-4
TGCGCCAGCAGCTTGGTTGGGGGGACAGGGCAATCGAATGAAAAACTGTTTTTT
CASSLVGGTGQSNEKLFF
>.|.|TRBV9|TRBJ1-1
TGTGCCAGCAACAGGGTAGGGGGCACTGAAGCTTTCTTT
CASNRVGGTEAFF
>.|.|TRBV6-1|TRBJ2-7
TGTGCCAGCAGTGTTACGCGGTTCGCCGAGCAGTACTTC
CASSVTRFAEQYF
>.|.|TRBV10-3|TRBJ2-2
TGTGCCATCAGTGATCCCAGGGAAGGCGGGGAGCTGTTTTTT
CAISDPREGGELFF
>.|once|TRBV7-2|TRBJ2-5
TGTGCCAGCAGCTTAGTAGGGTCGGCAGGGGACATCCAAGAGACCCAGTACTTC
CASSLVGSAGDIQETQYF
>.|.|TRBV10-2|TRBJ1-1
TGCGCCAGCAGTGAGTCGGCGGGGGGCACTGAAGCTTTCTTT
CASSESAGGTEAFF
>.|.|TRBV5-1|TRBJ2-1
TGCGCCAGCAGCTCGAGGGGGGCCACCTACAATGAGCAGTTCTTC
CASSSRGATYNEQFF
>.|.|TRBV7-6|TRBJ1-4
TGTGCCAGCAGCTTAGCGGGGGGATCTAAAAAACTGTTTTTT
CASSLAGGSKKLFF
>.|few|TRBV4-1|TRBJ2-7
TGCGCCAGCAGCCAGGGGTCTGGCTACGAGCAGTACTTC
CASSQGSGYEQYF
>TRBD1|.|TRBV5-6|TRBJ1-2
TGTGCCAGCAGCTTGGGGACAGGACCTCATGGCTACACCTTC
CASSLGTGPHGYTF
>.|.|TRBV28|TRBJ2-5
TGTGCCAGCAGTCCAGGGGCGACCCAGTACTTC
CASSPGATQYF
>.|.|TRBV15|TRBJ2-3
TGTGCCACCAGCAGAGATTTCGAGGGCACAGATACGCAGTATTTT
CATSRDFEGTDTQYF
>.|.|TRBV29-1|TRBJ2-7
TGCAGCGCCCTGACAGGAAACCCATACGAGCAGTACTTC
CSALTGNPYEQYF
>.|few|TRBV19|TRBJ1-5
TGTGCCAGTAGTAGTCGTCCCCCTAGGGATCAGCCCCAGCATTTT
CASSSRPPRDQPQHF
>.|.|TRBV15|TRBJ2-5
TGTGCCACCACCGGTTTACAAGGGTGGGGAGGTAAAGAGACCCAGTACTTC
CATTGLQGWGGKETQYF
>TRBD1|.|TRBV27|TRBJ2-7
TGTGCCAGCAGCGTCGGGACAGAGGAAACCTACGAGCAGTACTTC
CASSVGTEETYEQYF
>.|.|TRBV4-3|TRBJ2-7
TGCGCCAGCAGCCAAGTAAGGTCAAACAGGGCGGGGTACGAGCAGTACTTC
CASSQVRSNRAGYEQYF
>.|few|TRBV7-9|TRBJ2-3
TGTGCCAGCAGCTTAGGTGGGCTGGGTACGCAGTATTTT
CASSLGGLGTQYF
>.|.|TRBV4-1|TRBJ2-1
TGCGCCAGCAGCCAAGACACTGGGAGGAGTGGTTACAATGAGCAGTTCTTC
CASSQDTGRSGYNEQFF
>TRBD2|.|TRBV5-1|TRBJ2-7
TGCGCCAGCAGCTTGGTTCTTAGCGGGAGTGGTGTCGACGAGCAGTACTTC
CASSLVLSGSGVDEQYF
>.|.|TRBV11-1|TRBJ2-2
TGTGCCAGCAGCGAAACCTCCCAGGGTACCACCGGGGAGCTGTTTTTT
CASSETSQGTTGELFF
>TRBD2|.|TRBV28|TRBJ2-1
TGTGCCAGCAGTTTATACCTAGCGGAGCCCCGGGGTTACAATGAGCAGTTCTTC
CASSLYLAEPRGYNEQFF
>.|.|TRBV21-1|TRBJ2-5
TGTGCCAGCAGCAATGAGGACAGGGGCGGTGAGACCCAGTACTTC
CASSNEDRGGETQYF
>.|.|TRBV10-1|TRBJ2-5
TGCGCCAGCAGTGTTAGCGGAGCCGTGGGGGAGACCCAGTACTTC
CASSVSGAVGETQYF
>TRBD2|.|TRBV6-5|TRBJ2-7
TGTGCCAGCAGTTACGAGCGGGGTAATCCTGGCTACGAGCAGTACTTC
CASSYERGNPGYEQYF
>.|.|TRBV10-1|TRBJ2-2
TGCGCCAGCAGCCCCTGGCAGGGGTACTCGACCGGGGAGCTGTTTTTT
CASSPWQGYSTGELFF
>.|.|TRBV4-3|TRBJ1-5
TGCGCCAGCAGCCACTTGGGTGAGGGTCAGCCCCAGCATTTT
CASSHLGEGQPQHF
>.|.|TRBV6-5|TRBJ1-1
TGTGCCAGCAGTTACTCGGGGCAGGGCCTGGCTGAAGCTTTCTTT
CASSYSGQGLAEAFF
>TRBD1|.|TRBV5-4|TRBJ2-7
TGTGCCAGCAGCCTCCGACAGGGGGCGGACTACGAGCAGTACTTC
CASSLRQGADYEQYF
>TRBD2|.|TRBV5-6|TRBJ2-3
TGTGCCAGCAGCTTGGCTAGCGGGAGTGCAGATACGCAGTATTTT
CASSLASGSADTQYF
>.|once|TRBV19|TRBJ2-7
TGTGCCAGCAAGAATTCAGGGATCTCCTACGAGCAGTACTTC
CASKNSGISYEQYF
>.|.|TRBV19|TRBJ2-7
TGTGCCAGTGCGACGAGGACAGCTCTCTACGAGCAGTACTTC
CASATRTALYEQYF
>TRBD1|once|TRBV29-1|TRBJ2-3
TGCAGCGCTTCTCGTGCGACAGGGTCCCTTAGCACAGATACGCAGTATTTT
CSASRATGSLSTDTQYF
>.|few|TRBV21-1|TRBJ2-6
TGTGCCAGCAGCAAAGCGCGAAGACACCTCCTTTCTGGGGCCAACGTCCTGACTTTC
CASSKARRHLLSGANVLTF
>TRBD2|.|TRBV6-5|TRBJ2-7
TGTGCCAGCGCTAGCGGGGGTACCTACGAGCAGTACTTC
CASASGGTYEQYF
>TRBD2|.|TRBV6-5|TRBJ2-2
TGTGCCAGCAGTTACACGATAGGGACTAGCGCCGGGGAGCTGTTTTTT
CASSYTIGTSAGELFF
>TRBD1|.|TRBV5-1|TRBJ2-7
TGCGCCAGCAGCATCTACACCGGGACAGACTACGAGCAGTACTTC
CASSIYTGTDYEQYF
>TRBD2|.|TRBV7-2|TRBJ2-1
TGTGCCAGCGGGAAGCGGGAGACTGAGCAGTTCTTC
CASGKRETEQFF